One and the same sample provided the 22 T cell receptor beta chains below, sequenced in a study of blood T cell repertoires in COVID-19. TCRdb keeps only in-frame clones here, not all; method: immunoSEQ multiplex PCR. Among 20,000 to 25,000 clones listed, roughly nine tenths were seen once. The sequenced sample was peripheral blood. Receptors were obtained from a human donor with active COVID-19. The donor label of this sample is uncertain.

The chain combines TRBV6-2 or TRBV6-3 with TRBJ2-3; perhaps TRBD2 as D (6 bases). CDR3 length: 15 residues. Germline CDR1 is MNHEY and CDR2 is SVGEGT. With 5 bases removed from V and 0 bases from J, the gap between germline ends came to 12 bases. CDR3 loop: CASSTRGRSTDTQYF. CDR3 DNA: TGTGCCAGCAGTACACGGGGGAGAAGCACAGATACGCAGTATTTT.

This chain connects TRBV4-2 to TRBJ2-4, with 8 positions matching TRBD1. The trim removed 1 base at V and 8 bases at J, leaving 13 bases unmatched. The germline V gene has CDR1 LGHNA and CDR2 YNFKEQ. The CDR3 length is 17 residues. CDR3 loop: CASSQAPRGLGSDIQYF. CDR3 coding DNA: TGTGCCAGCAGCCAAGCCCCCAGGGGGCTCGGTTCTGACATTCAGTACTTC.

This chain uses TRBV4-2 with TRBJ1-6; TRBD1 matches 7 bases. Germline V gene data show CDR1 as LGHNA and CDR2 as YNFKEQ. V lost 3 bases, J lost 5 bases, and 7 bases stayed unmatched. CDR3 length: 16 amino acids. CDR3 loop: CASSQEGAPHNSPLHF. CDR3 coding DNA: TGTGCCAGCAGCCAGGAGGGGGCGCCTCATAATTCACCCCTCCACTTT.

The rearrangement uses TRBV11-3 and TRBJ1-1; a weak D match, TRBD1 (6 bases). Trimming removed 3 bases from V and 0 bases from J, with 11 bases in between. CDR1 and CDR2 (germline): SGHNT, YENEEA. The length of the CDR3 is 15 residues. The CDR3 sequence: CASSLGATLNTEAFF. The CDR3 coding sequence is TGTGCCAGCAGCTTGGGGGCTACCTTGAACACTGAAGCTTTCTTT.

J is TRBJ2-1 and V is TRBV7-3; maybe TRBD2 (5 bases). V was clipped by 2 bases and J by 4 bases, with 12 bases between them. Looked up from germline, CDR1 is SGHTA and CDR2 is FQGTGA. The length of the CDR3 is 15 residues. The DNA of the CDR3 is TGTGCCAGCAGCTTAGGACTTACTCAATACAATGAGCAGTTCTTC. Translation: CASSLGLTQYNEQFF.

In regard to this clone: This sample also contains other DNA sequences that code for the same CDR3. The V call is TRBV30, the J call TRBJ2-7; D not resolved. Looked up from germline, CDR1 is GTSNPN and CDR2 is SVGIG (reference sequence). The CDR3 is 11 amino acids. The V end was cut by 1 base, the J end by 3 bases, with 4 bases between. As DNA, the CDR3 is TGTGCCTGGAGTGCCCTCTACGAGCAGTACTTC. As protein: CAWSALYEQYF.

As to this clone: Other DNA variants within this sample encode the same CDR3. The J gene is TRBJ1-5, the V gene TRBV7-9, with a tentative D call TRBD1 (6 bases). The germline V gene has CDR1 SEHNR and CDR2 FQNEAQ (reference sequence). The CDR3 runs 13 residues. Trimming shortened V by 6 bases and J by 4 bases, and 10 bases separated the two germline ends. Here the CDR3 reads CASSSQGNQPQHF. CDR3 coding DNA: TGTGCCAGCAGTTCACAGGGAAATCAGCCCCAGCATTTT.

This sequence joins TRBV29-1 and TRBJ2-1; 12 nucleotides agree with TRBD2. In germline, CDR1 is SQVTM, CDR2 ANQGSEA. V was pared by 7 bases and J by 2 bases, with 9 bases of the junction left unmatched. This CDR3 is built from 16 residues. The CDR3 region is CSARGASGRAYNEQFF. The CDR3 bases are TGCAGCGCCCGAGGGGCTAGCGGGAGGGCCTACAATGAGCAGTTCTTC.

The chain is built from TRBV12-3 or TRBV12-4 and TRBJ2-7, with unresolved D. There are 11 residues in the CDR3. Trimming shortened V by 3 bases and J by 5 bases, and 5 bases separated the two germline ends. The chain's CDR3 is CASSLFDEQYF. CDR3 nucleotides: TGTGCCAGCAGTTTGTTCGACGAGCAGTACTTC.

The chain has TRBV18 and TRBJ2-7; D uncertain. This CDR3 comprises 12 residues. Trimming left V 6 bases short and J 1 base short, with 7 bases between. Looked up from germline, CDR1 is KGHSH and CDR2 is LQKENI. For the CDR3, the DNA is TGTGCCAGCTCCCGAGCGTCCTACGAGCAGTACTTC. Protein sequence: CASSRASYEQYF.

This chain connects TRBV10-1 to TRBJ2-5; 7 positions agree with TRBD2. Germline-derived CDR1 and CDR2 are WNHNN and SYGVQD (reference sequence). V was clipped by 9 bases and J by 3 bases; unmatched bases: 1. This CDR3 is 11 amino acids long. The CDR3 protein is CARAGEETQYF. The CDR3 coding sequence is TGCGCCAGGGCGGGGGAAGAGACCCAGTACTTC.

V is TRBV4-2 and J is TRBJ1-3; D is possibly TRBD1 (5 bases). V dropped 0 bases and J dropped 9 bases, with 18 bases sitting between them. Germline V gene data show CDR1 as LGHNA and CDR2 as YNFKEQ. This CDR3 has 16 amino acids. The CDR3 DNA follows: TGTGCCAGCAGCCAAGAAGGGGTGGCGCTTAGTGCCACCATATATTTT. Residues: CASSQEGVALSATIYF.

V gene TRBV5-5 combines with J gene TRBJ1-6, with TRBD1 identical over 7 bases. The V and J ends lost 6 bases and 7 bases, in that order; junction bases with no gene match: 10. The V gene's germline CDR1 is SGHKS and CDR2 YYEKEE (reference sequence). The CDR3 contains 15 residues. CDR3 DNA sequence: TGTGCCAGCAAAACCCTACAGGGACAGAATTCACCCCTCCACTTT. It translates to CASKTLQGQNSPLHF.

This rearrangement joins TRBV9 to TRBJ2-1; no clear D. Germline CDR1 and CDR2: SGDLS and YYNGEE. This CDR3 region has 15 residues. The V and J ends lost 0 bases and 4 bases respectively, with 11 bases between them. CDR3 DNA: TGTGCCAGCAGCGTAGGCGGAGACTCTTACAATGAGCAGTTCTTC. Residues: CASSVGGDSYNEQFF.

V gene TRBV27 combines with J gene TRBJ2-3; the match to TRBD1 covers 8 bases. Germline V gene sequence: CDR1 MNHEY, CDR2 SMNVEV (reference sequence). V shed 3 bases and J 2 bases; nucleotides not matched to a gene: 4. The CDR3 contains 15 residues. The CDR3 spells CASSFWGQDTDTQYF. CDR3 DNA: TGTGCCAGCAGTTTTTGGGGACAGGACACAGATACGCAGTATTTT.

The chain links TRBV5-1 to TRBJ1-1, with a weak D call TRBD1 (6 bases). This CDR3 is built from 13 residues. CDR1 is SGHRS and CDR2 is YFSETQ in the germline V gene. Trimming stripped 0 bases from V and 7 bases from J, with 10 bases between. The CDR3 sequence: CASSLEWTVEAFF. In DNA, the CDR3 is TGCGCCAGCAGCTTGGAATGGACAGTTGAAGCTTTCTTT.

The V and J genes are TRBV28 and TRBJ2-5; 9 bases fit TRBD2. CDR3 length: 15 amino acids. The germline CDR1 and CDR2 sequences are MDHEN and SYDVKM. After removal of 6 bases from V and 1 base from J, the junction contained 6 bases not matched to a gene. CDR3 nucleotide sequence: TGTGCCAGCAGGGCGACTAGCGGAGTCCAAGAGACCCAGTACTTC. This encodes CASRATSGVQETQYF.

This chain joins TRBV25-1 and TRBJ2-7; 9 bases line up with TRBD2. Per germline, CDR1 MGHDK and CDR2 SYGVNS. The CDR3 loop spans 16 amino acids. Trimming at V came to 3 bases and at J to 0 bases, leaving 6 bases not matched to a gene. The CDR3 nucleotides read TGTGCCAGCAGTGAGTCAGCGGGGGGCGCCTCCTACGAGCAGTACTTC. Protein sequence: CASSESAGGASYEQYF.

The CDR3 sequence: CASSLGQGNGPRFEQYF. The CDR3 nucleotides read TGTGCCAGCAGCTTGGGACAGGGTAACGGCCCTCGTTTCGAGCAGTACTTC. The chain couples TRBV7-6 to TRBJ2-7; 9 bases map to TRBD1. Trimming took 3 bases from V and 6 from J; bases not matched to a gene: 15. The length of the CDR3 is 17 residues. Per germline, CDR1 SGHVS and CDR2 FNYEAQ.

This chain links TRBV5-4 with TRBJ2-2; 10 bases agree with TRBD2. Germline loops: CDR1 SGHNT, CDR2 YYREEE (reference sequence). With 3 bases clipped from V and 5 bases from J, the junction kept 10 bases outside the gene matches. The CDR3 spans 17 residues. CDR3 sequence (DNA): TGTGCCAGCAGCTCCTTTTCTAGCGGGGGTCGAACCGGGGAGCTGTTTTTT. Its protein product is CASSSFSSGGRTGELFF.

The chain joins TRBV7-3 to TRBJ1-3; D is unresolved. Germline V gene data show CDR1 as SGHTA and CDR2 as FQGTGA. This CDR3 has 15 residues. Trimming shortened V by 2 bases and J by 2 bases, and 10 bases separated the two germline ends. CDR3 coding DNA: TGTGCCAGCAGCTTAGACATAAGACCTGGAAACACCATATATTTT. This translates into CASSLDIRPGNTIYF.

The table lists this clone with a few counts. The chain combines TRBV2 with TRBJ1-2; a possible D gene is TRBD1 (5 bases). This CDR3 spans 11 amino acids. Germline CDR1 and CDR2: SNHLY and FYNNEI. Trimming cost V 8 bases and J 5 bases, with 9 bases left between them. The chain's CDR3 is CASGGGYGYTF. The CDR3 bases are TGTGCCAGCGGGGGGGGTTATGGCTACACCTTC.